Detailed here is one T cell receptor beta chain. The CDR3 is 15 amino acids. Looked up from germline, CDR1 is SGHDT and CDR2 is YYEEEE. The V segment lost 5 bases and the J segment 2 bases; nucleotides outside the gene matches: 7. This sample is part of a study of technical replicates of blood from several donors. Clones were read by immunoSEQ multiplex PCR, and TCRdb kept only the in-frame ones, dropping some. The table has about 70,000 clones, roughly 92% seen once. The sequencing sample was made of T cells isolated from PBMCs. The chain is built from TRBV5-6 and TRBJ2-7; TRBD2 matches 10 bases. The sequence came from a human donor in good health. This chain's CDR3 is CASRRLAGATYEQYF. The CDR3 nucleotides read TGTGCCAGCAGACGTCTAGCGGGAGCCACCTACGAGCAGTACTTC.